These 13 T cell receptor beta chains came from one sample sequenced in a study of blood T cell repertoires in COVID-19. Profiling relied on immunoSEQ multiplex PCR, and the TCRdb table lists in-frame clones only, not all of them. Among 300,000 to 400,000 clones, about 91% were seen once, and the ten largest hold roughly a tenth. The sequenced material came from peripheral blood. The source of these receptors is a man aged 25 to 40 with COVID-19, enrolled during active disease.

This clone was detected a few times. Here the CDR3 reads CASSITIQNYGYTF. The CDR3, as DNA: TGTGCCAGTAGTATCACCATACAGAACTATGGCTACACCTTC. The chain couples TRBV19 to TRBJ1-2; unclear D gene. Germline V gene sequence: CDR1 LNHDA, CDR2 SQIVND (reference sequence). This CDR3 contains 14 residues. Trimming removed 3 bases at V and 2 bases at J, with 10 bases between.

This clone was seen only once. The CDR3 DNA reads as TGTGCCAGCAGCGCGGGACCGTCGGGACAGATCAATGAGCAGTTCTTC. Its translation: CASSAGPSGQINEQFF. This chain links TRBV7-9 with TRBJ2-1, with a possible D match to TRBD1 (7 bases). In germline, CDR1 is SEHNR, CDR2 FQNEAQ (reference sequence). Trimming stripped 5 bases from V and 6 bases from J, with 20 bases between. This CDR3 spans 16 amino acids. The whole variable domain, remainder taken from reference TRBV7-9 and TRBJ2-1, is DTGVSQNPRHKITKRGQNVTFRCDPISEHNRLYWYRQTLGQGPEFLTYFQNEAQLEKSRLLSDRFSAERPKGSFSTLEIQRTEQGDSAMYLCASSAGPSGQINEQFFGPGTRLTVL.

Written as DNA, the CDR3 is TGTGCCAGCTCACCACAATCGGCGGATCATGGTGAGCAGTACTTC. Translating gives CASSPQSADHGEQYF. The V and J genes are TRBV18 and TRBJ2-7; D is uncertain. The CDR3 runs to 15 residues. The V end lost 1 base, the J end lost 7 bases, and 17 bases lay between the germline ends. CDR1 and CDR2 from the germline V gene are KGHSH and LQKENI.

The gene calls are TRBV5-1 and TRBJ1-1; D call uncertain. V lost 7 bases and J lost 3, with 16 bases in between. The CDR3 has 14 residues. Germline assignment: CDR1 SGHRS and CDR2 YFSETQ. This CDR3 reads CASGSTVTDTEAFF. The DNA of the CDR3 is TGCGCCAGCGGAAGTACAGTGACGGACACTGAAGCTTTCTTT.

The chain is built from TRBV18 and TRBJ2-3, with 7 bases matching TRBD2. Per the germline V gene, CDR1 is KGHSH and CDR2 is LQKENI. J gave up 6 bases and V 4 bases, and 10 bases lay outside the gene matches. The CDR3 is 15 amino acids. CDR3 nucleotides: TGTGCCAGCTCACTACTCATAGCGGGCGGGGATACGCAGTATTTT. Protein: CASSLLIAGGDTQYF.

This clone has only a few counts. V is TRBV6-2 or TRBV6-3 and J is TRBJ1-1; D remains ambiguous. The CDR3 is made up of 11 amino acids. The germline gives CDR1 MNHEY, CDR2 SVGEGT. Trimming pared 0 bases from V and 8 bases from J, leaving 4 bases between. CDR3 DNA sequence: TGTGCCAGCAGTTACTCTCAAGAAGCTTTCTTT. It is translated as CASSYSQEAFF.

The chain combines TRBV2 with TRBJ2-3; D might be TRBD1 (5 bases). Germline-derived CDR1 and CDR2 are SNHLY and FYNNEI. V lost 8 bases and J 2 bases, leaving 23 bases between the germline ends. This CDR3 is 17 amino acids long. In DNA form, the CDR3 reads TGTGCCAGCGGGCGAGTGGGGCAGGGTTTTAACACAGATACGCAGTATTTT. Its translation is CASGRVGQGFNTDTQYF.

This rearrangement joins TRBV7-2 to TRBJ2-1; D perhaps matches TRBD1 (6 bases). The V and J ends lost 5 bases and 4 bases respectively, with 9 bases between them. The CDR3 has 13 residues. Per the germline V gene, CDR1 is SGHTA and CDR2 is FQGNSA. CDR3 nucleotide sequence: TGTGCCAGCAGCCCAGACAGGTACAATGAGCAGTTCTTC. Protein product: CASSPDRYNEQFF.

This chain links TRBV7-2 with TRBJ1-4; TRBD1 aligns across 9 bases. V gave up 0 bases and J gave up 8 bases; unmatched junction bases: 7. Germline loops: CDR1 SGHTA, CDR2 FQGNSA. The CDR3 consists of 16 residues. The CDR3 DNA sequence: TGTGCCAGCAGCTTAGCGGGGACAGGGTATGGGGAAAAACTGTTTTTT. Translated: CASSLAGTGYGEKLFF.

This sequence joins TRBV15 and TRBJ2-7; 10 nucleotides line up with TRBD1. Germline values: CDR1 LNHNV, CDR2 YYDKDF (reference sequence). With V trimmed by 5 bases and J by 5 bases, 9 bases remained unmatched. The CDR3 covers 15 residues. DNA of the CDR3: TGTGCCACCAGCCCATCGGGACAGGGGCTCGACGAGCAGTACTTC. Translating gives CATSPSGQGLDEQYF. Variable domain in full (rest from reference TRBV15 and TRBJ2-7): DAMVIQNPRYQVTQFGKPVTLSCSQTLNHNVMYWYQQKSSQAPKLLFHYYDKDFNNEADTPDNFQSRRPNTSFCFLDIRSPGLGDTAMYLCATSPSGQGLDEQYFGPGTRLTVT.

This clone was observed once. The gene calls are TRBV5-6 and TRBJ2-5, with unresolved D. V was clipped by 3 bases and J by 0 bases, with 12 bases between them. The CDR3 extends over 15 amino acids. Germline-derived CDR1 and CDR2 are SGHDT and YYEEEE. CDR3 nucleotide sequence: TGTGCCAGCAGCTCCCTGGGTGACTACCAAGAGACCCAGTACTTC. Translated: CASSSLGDYQETQYF.

The gene calls are TRBV5-6 and TRBJ2-1, with 9 bases that match TRBD2. V was clipped by 5 bases and J by 5 bases; unmatched bases: 8. The CDR3 has 15 amino acids. Looked up from germline, CDR1 is SGHDT and CDR2 is YYEEEE. This CDR3 reads CASSLSGGLNNEQFF. For the CDR3, the DNA is TGTGCCAGCAGTCTCAGCGGGGGGTTAAACAATGAGCAGTTCTTC.

This chain joins TRBV15 and TRBJ2-1; 14 bases line up with TRBD2. After removal of 0 bases from V and 8 bases from J, the junction contained 9 bases not matched to a gene. CDR1 is LNHNV, CDR2 YYDKDF, per germline (reference sequence). The CDR3 has 18 amino acids. For the CDR3, the DNA is TGTGCCACCAGCAGAGATCAGGGACTAGCGGGAGTAGGATATGAGCAGTTCTTC. This gives the protein CATSRDQGLAGVGYEQFF. Based on the CDR3 plus reference TRBV15 and TRBJ2-1, the full variable domain is DAMVIQNPRYQVTQFGKPVTLSCSQTLNHNVMYWYQQKSSQAPKLLFHYYDKDFNNEADTPDNFQSRRPNTSFCFLDIRSPGLGDTAMYLCATSRDQGLAGVGYEQFFGPGTRLTVL.